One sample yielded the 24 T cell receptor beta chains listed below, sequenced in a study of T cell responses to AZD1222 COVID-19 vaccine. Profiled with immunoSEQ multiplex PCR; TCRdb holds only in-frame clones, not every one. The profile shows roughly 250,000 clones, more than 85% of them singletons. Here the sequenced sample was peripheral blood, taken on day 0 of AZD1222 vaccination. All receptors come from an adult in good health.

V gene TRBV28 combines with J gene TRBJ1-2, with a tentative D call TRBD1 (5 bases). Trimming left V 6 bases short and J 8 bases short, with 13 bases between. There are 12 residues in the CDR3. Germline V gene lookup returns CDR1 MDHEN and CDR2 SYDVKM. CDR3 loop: CASSPGTTGYTF. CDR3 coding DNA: TGTGCCAGCAGCCCAGGGACGACCGGCTACACCTTC.

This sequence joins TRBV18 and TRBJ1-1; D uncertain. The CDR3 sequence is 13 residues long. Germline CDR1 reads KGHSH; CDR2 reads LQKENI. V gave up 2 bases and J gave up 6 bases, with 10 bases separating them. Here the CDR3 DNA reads TGTGCCAGCTCACCAGGGCCCTTCGCTGAAGCTTTCTTT. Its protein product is CASSPGPFAEAFF.

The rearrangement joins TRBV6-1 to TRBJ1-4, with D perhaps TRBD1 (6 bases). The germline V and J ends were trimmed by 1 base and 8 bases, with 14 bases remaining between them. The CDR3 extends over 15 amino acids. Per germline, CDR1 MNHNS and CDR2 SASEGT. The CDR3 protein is CASSEGGGRLEKLFF. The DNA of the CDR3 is TGTGCCAGCAGTGAAGGAGGGGGGCGCCTGGAAAAACTGTTTTTT.

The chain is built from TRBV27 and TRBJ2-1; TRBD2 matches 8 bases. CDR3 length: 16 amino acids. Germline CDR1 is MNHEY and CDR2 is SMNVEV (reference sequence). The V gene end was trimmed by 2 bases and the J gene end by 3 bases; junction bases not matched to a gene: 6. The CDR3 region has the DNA TGTGCCAGCAGTTTAAGGAGCGGGGGCGACTACAATGAGCAGTTCTTC. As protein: CASSLRSGGDYNEQFF.

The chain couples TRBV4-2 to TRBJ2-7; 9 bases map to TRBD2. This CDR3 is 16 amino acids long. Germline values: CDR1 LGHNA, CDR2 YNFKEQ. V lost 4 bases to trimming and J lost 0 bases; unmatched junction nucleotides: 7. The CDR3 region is CASSLLAGDTSYEQYF. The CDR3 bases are TGTGCCAGCAGCCTCTTAGCGGGAGATACCTCCTACGAGCAGTACTTC.

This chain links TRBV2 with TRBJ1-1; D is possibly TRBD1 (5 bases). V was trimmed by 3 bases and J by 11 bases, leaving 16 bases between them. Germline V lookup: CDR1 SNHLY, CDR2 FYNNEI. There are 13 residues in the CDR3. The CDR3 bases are TGTGCCAGCAGTGAGGGGCAGGAAACGGGCGCTTTCTTT. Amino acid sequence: CASSEGQETGAFF.

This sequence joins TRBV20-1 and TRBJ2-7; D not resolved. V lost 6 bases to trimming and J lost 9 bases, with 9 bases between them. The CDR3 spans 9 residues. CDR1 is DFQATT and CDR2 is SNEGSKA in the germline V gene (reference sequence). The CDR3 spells CSASAGQYF. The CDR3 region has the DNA TGCAGTGCCTCAGCCGGGCAGTACTTC.

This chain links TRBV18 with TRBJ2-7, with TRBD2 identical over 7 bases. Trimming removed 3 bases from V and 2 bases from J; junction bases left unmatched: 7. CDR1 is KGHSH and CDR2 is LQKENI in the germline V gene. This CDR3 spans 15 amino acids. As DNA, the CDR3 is TGTGCCAGCTCACCGGGCACGGGGGGAACCTACGAGCAGTACTTC. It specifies CASSPGTGGTYEQYF.

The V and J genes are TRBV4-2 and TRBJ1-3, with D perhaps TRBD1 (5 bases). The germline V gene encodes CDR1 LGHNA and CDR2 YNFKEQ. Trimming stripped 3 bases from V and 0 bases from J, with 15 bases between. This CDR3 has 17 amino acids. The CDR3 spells CASSHLKRGPSGNTIYF. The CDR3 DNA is TGTGCCAGCAGCCACCTTAAGAGGGGTCCCTCTGGAAACACCATATATTTT.

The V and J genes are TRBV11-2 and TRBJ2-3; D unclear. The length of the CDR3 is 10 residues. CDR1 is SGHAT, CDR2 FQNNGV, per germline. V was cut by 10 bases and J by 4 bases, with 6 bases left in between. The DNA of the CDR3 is TGTGCCACCATCGCAGATACGCAGTATTTT. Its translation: CATIADTQYF.

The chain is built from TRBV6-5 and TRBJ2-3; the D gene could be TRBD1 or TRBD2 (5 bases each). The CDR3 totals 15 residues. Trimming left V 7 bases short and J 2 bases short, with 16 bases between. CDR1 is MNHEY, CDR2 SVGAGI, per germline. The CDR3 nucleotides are TGTGCCAGCAAGGGACCAGCCCCTTTCACAGATACGCAGTATTTT. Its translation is CASKGPAPFTDTQYF.

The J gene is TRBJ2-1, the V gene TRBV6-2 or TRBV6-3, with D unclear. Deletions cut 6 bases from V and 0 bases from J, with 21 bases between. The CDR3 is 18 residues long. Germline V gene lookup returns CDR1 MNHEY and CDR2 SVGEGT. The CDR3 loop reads CASSPFRRSAVSYNEQFF. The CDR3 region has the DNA TGTGCCAGCAGCCCCTTCCGTCGGAGCGCTGTCTCCTACAATGAGCAGTTCTTC.

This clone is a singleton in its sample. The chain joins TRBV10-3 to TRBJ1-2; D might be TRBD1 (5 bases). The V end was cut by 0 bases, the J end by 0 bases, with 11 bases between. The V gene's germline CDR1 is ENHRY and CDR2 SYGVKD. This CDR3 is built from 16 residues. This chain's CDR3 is CAISESNQGANYGYTF. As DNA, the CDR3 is TGTGCCATCAGTGAGTCGAATCAGGGAGCTAACTATGGCTACACCTTC.

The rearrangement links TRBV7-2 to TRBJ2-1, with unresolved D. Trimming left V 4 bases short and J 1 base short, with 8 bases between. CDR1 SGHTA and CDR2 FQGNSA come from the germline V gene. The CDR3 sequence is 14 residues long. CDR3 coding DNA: TGTGCCAGCAGCTCGGCACCTTCCTACAATGAGCAGTTCTTC. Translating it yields CASSSAPSYNEQFF.

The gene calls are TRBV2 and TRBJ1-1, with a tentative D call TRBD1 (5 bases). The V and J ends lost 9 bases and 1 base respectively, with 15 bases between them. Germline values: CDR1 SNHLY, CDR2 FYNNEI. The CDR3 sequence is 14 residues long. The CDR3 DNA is TGTGCCAGTCAGGGAGTTCGAGGGAACACTGAAGCTTTCTTT. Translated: CASQGVRGNTEAFF.

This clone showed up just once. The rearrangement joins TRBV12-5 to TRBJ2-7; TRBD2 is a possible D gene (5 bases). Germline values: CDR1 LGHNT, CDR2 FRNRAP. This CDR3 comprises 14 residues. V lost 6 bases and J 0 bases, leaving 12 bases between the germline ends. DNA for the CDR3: TGTGCTAGTGGGAGCGGTAATAGCTCCTACGAGCAGTACTTC. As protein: CASGSGNSSYEQYF.

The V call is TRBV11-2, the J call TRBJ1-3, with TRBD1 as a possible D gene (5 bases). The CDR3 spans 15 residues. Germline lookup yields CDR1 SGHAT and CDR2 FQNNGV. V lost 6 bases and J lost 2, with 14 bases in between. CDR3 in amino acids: CASRNPGRPGNTIYF. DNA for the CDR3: TGTGCCAGCAGGAACCCAGGGCGACCTGGAAACACCATATATTTT.

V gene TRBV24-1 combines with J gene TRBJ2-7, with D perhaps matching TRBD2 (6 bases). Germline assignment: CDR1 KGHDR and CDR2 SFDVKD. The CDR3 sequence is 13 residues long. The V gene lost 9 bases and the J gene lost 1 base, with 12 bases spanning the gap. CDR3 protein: CATARAGSYEQYF. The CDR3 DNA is TGTGCCACCGCCCGGGCGGGGTCCTACGAGCAGTACTTC.

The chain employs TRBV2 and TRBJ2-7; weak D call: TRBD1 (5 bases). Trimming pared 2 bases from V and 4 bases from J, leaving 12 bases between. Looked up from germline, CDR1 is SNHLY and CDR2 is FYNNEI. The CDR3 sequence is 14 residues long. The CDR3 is CASSEQGIGYEQYF. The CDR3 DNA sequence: TGTGCCAGCAGTGAACAGGGTATAGGGTACGAGCAGTACTTC.

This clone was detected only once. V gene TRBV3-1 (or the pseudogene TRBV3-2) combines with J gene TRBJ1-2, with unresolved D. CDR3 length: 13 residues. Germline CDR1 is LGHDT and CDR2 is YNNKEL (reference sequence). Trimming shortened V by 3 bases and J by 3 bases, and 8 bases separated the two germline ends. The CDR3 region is CASSQTGDYGYTF. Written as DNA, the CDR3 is TGTGCCAGCAGCCAGACCGGGGACTATGGCTACACCTTC.

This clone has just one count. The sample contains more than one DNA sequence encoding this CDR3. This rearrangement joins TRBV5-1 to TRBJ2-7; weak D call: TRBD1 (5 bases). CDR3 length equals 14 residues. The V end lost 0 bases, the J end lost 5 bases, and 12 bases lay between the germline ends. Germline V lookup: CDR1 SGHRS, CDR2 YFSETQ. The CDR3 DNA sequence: TGCGCCAGCAGCTTGGGTCAGGGTAGGGACGAGCAGTACTTC. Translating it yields CASSLGQGRDEQYF.

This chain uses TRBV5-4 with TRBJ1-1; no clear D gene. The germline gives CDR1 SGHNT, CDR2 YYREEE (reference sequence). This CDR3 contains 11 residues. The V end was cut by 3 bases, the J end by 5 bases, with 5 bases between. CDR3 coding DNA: TGTGCCAGCAGCTCTTGGACTGAAGCTTTCTTT. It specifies CASSSWTEAFF.

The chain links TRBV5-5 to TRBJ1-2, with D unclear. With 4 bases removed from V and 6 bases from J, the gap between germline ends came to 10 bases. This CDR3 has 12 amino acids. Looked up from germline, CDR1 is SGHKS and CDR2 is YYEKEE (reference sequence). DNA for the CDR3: TGTGCCAGCAGCCTCCACATAAATGGCTACACCTTC. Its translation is CASSLHINGYTF.

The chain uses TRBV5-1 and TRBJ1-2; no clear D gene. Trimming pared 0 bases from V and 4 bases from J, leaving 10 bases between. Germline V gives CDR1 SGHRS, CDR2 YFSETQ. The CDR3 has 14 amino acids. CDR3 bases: TGCGCCAGCAGCTTGGATAGCAACTCCTATGGCTACACCTTC. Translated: CASSLDSNSYGYTF.